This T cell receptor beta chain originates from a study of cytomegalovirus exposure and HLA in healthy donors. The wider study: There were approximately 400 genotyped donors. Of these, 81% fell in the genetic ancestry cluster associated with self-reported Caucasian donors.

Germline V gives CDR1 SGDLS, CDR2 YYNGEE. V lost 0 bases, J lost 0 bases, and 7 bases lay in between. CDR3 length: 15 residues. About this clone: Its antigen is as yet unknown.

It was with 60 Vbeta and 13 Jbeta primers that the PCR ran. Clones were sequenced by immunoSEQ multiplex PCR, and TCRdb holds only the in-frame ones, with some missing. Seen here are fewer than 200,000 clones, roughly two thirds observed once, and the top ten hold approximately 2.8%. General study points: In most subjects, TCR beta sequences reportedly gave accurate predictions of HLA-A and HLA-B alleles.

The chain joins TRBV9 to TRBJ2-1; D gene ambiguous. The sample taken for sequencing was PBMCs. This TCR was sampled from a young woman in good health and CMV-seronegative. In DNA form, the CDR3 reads TGTGCCAGCAGCGTAGGTCAGGACTCCTACAATGAGCAGTTCTTC. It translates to CASSVGQDSYNEQFF.